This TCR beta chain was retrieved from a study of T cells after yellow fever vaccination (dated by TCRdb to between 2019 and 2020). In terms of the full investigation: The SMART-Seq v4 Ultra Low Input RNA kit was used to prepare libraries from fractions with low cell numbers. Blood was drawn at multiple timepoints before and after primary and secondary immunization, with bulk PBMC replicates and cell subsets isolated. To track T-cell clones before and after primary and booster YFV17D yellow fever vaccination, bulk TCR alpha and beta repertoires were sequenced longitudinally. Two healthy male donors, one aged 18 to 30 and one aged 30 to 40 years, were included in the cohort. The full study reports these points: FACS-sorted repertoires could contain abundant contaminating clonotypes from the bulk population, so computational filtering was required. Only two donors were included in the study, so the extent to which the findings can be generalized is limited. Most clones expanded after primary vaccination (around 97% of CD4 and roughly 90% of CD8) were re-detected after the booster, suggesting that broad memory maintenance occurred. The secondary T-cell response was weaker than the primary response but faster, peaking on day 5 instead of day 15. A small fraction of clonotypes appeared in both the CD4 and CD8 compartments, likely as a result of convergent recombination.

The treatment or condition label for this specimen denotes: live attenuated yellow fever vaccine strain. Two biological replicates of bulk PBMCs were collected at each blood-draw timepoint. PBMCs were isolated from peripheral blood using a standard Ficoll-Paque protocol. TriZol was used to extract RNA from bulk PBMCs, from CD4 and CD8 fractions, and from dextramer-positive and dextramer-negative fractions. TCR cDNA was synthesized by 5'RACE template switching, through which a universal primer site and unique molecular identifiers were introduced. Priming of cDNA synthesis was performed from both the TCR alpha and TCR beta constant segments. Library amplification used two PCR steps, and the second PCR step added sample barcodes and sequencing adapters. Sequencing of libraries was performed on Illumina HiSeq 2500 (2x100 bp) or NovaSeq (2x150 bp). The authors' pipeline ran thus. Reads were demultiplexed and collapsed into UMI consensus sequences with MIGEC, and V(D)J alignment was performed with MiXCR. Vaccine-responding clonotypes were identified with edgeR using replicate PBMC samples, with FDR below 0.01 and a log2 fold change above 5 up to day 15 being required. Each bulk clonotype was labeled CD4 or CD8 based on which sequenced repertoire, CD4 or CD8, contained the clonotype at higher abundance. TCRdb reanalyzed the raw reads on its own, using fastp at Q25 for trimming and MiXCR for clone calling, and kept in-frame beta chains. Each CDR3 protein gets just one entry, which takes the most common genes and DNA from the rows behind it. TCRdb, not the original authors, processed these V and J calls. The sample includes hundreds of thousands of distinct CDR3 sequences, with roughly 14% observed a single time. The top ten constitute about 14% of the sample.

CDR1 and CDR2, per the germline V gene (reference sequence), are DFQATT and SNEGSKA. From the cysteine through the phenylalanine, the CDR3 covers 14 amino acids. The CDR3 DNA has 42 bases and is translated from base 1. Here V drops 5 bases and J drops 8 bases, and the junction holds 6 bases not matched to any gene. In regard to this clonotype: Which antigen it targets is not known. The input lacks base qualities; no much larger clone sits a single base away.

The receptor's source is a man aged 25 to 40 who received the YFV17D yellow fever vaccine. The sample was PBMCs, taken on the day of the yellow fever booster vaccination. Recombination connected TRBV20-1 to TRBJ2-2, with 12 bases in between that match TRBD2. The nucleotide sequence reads TGCAGTGCTGAACTAGCGGGAGGTTCTGGGGAGCTGTTTTTT. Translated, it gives CSAELAGGSGELFF.